The clone carrying this TCR beta chain was picked up many times. What it binds is unknown. This entry is derived from a study of neurological immune-mediated disorders. Whole-study results and caveats: One related-CDR3 cluster, which may be a signature, held the repertoires of 18 of 34 multiple sclerosis patients after phylogenetic grouping. HTLV-1-associated myelopathy showed the most TCR clonal expansion; multiple sclerosis the least, below healthy controls. The multiple sclerosis repertoire cluster showed no association with any clinical or MRI feature. The authors stated that larger cohorts are needed.

Synthesis of cDNA used 5'RACE (with 10-nucleotide random UMIs). A single record per CDR3 protein comes from TCRdb applying MiXCR to the 5' RACE reads. The data show about 20,000 distinct CDR3 sequences, about 2.8% seen once. V was clipped by 7 bases and J by 2 bases, with 17 bases between them. The CDR3 loop spans 14 amino acids. Per the germline V gene, CDR1 is DFQATT and CDR2 is SNEGSKA (reference sequence). The source is a young woman with multiple sclerosis. The rearrangement links TRBV20-1 to TRBJ1-2; possibly TRBD1 for D (5 bases). The sequencing sample was made of PBMCs. The CDR3 loop is CSGVNRFGNYGYTF. For the CDR3, the DNA is TGCAGTGGAGTTAACAGGTTCGGGAACTATGGCTACACCTTC.